The TCR beta chain under discussion was sequenced for a study of cytomegalovirus exposure and HLA in healthy donors. Between the trimmed V and J ends, which lost 4 bases and 3 bases, there was a span of 7 bases. Germline CDR1 and CDR2: ENHRY and SYGVKD. This CDR3 is built from 13 residues. In the PCR, 60 Vbeta and 13 Jbeta primers were used. This table comes from immunoSEQ multiplex PCR, and its TCRdb copy is limited to in-frame clones, with some not included. The sample shows roughly 230,000 clones, over 75% of them seen only once. Findings and limits, study-wide: Exclusion applied to some V segments, including TRBV6-2 and TRBV6-3, as they were indistinguishable. The study flagged about 150 TCR beta chains as cytomegalovirus-associated. What a later analysis showed was that several of the most significant clusters appeared linked to common viral pathogens. Later work associated 17,000 or so TCR beta sequences with HLA alleles at 0.05 false discovery rate.

Details on this clone: No antigen is known for it.

Specimen: PBMCs. The rearrangement links TRBV10-3 to TRBJ1-5; D is ambiguous. The sequence derives from a boy younger than 18 in good health and CMV-seronegative. CDR3 in DNA: TGTGCCATCAGTGGCCAGAACAATCAGCCCCAGCATTTT. Translated: CAISGQNNQPQHF.